This entry describes one TCR beta chain. Its antigen is not known. This CDR3 contains 14 residues. Trimming took off 3 bases at V and 5 bases at J, with 13 bases between the two ends. The germline V gene encodes CDR1 ENHRY and CDR2 SYGVKD. The data were obtained in a study of cytomegalovirus exposure and HLA in healthy donors. Study outcomes and limitations: Analyzed later, most CMV-associated TCR beta chains appeared HLA-restricted.

This PCR relied on a set of 60 Vbeta primers and 13 Jbeta primers. TCRdb keeps only in-frame clones here, not all; method: immunoSEQ multiplex PCR. The table records 72,000 or so clones, 70% to 80% of them present only once. The sequence derives from a man in his late teens or twenties in good health and CMV-seropositive. The sample was PBMCs. J is TRBJ2-5 and V is TRBV10-3; weak D call: TRBD1 (7 bases). The CDR3 DNA is TGTGCCATCAGTGACCCAGGGGGGCGGGAGACCCAGTACTTC. Its translation: CAISDPGGRETQYF.